This TCR beta chain was recovered during a study of regulatory T cells in long-lasting Graves disease. Study findings and constraints: Since the sample size was small, accuracy may have been reduced. Persistent Graves' patients had lower TCR diversity than newly diagnosed ones. The persistent group shared around 3,000 public clonotypes, more than the approximately 880 shared by new patients.

As for time point: persistent/refractory GD, antithyroid drugs over 5 years with positive TRAb. With RNA extracted from PBMCs as input, the TCR library was made. Patients of an endocrinology department in Xi'an, China, were included. The length of the CDR3 is 15 residues. Germline trimming cut 3 bases from V and 3 bases from J; bases unmatched to any gene: 4. Germline V lookup: CDR1 SGHAT, CDR2 FQNNGV. Concerning this clonotype itself: Its target is unknown. A single base separates this from a much larger clone, so it may be a read error.

Relying on iRepertoire HTBI primers and Arm-PCR of CDR3 regions, the team built TCR beta libraries. TCRdb passed the multiplex PCR reads through MiXCR, listing each CDR3 protein once. Here the sample spans 450,000 or so distinct CDR3 sequences, under 25% being singletons. This clonotype originated in a female donor with Graves disease. J is TRBJ2-7 and V is TRBV11-2; TRBD2 matches 11 bases. Sequences were derived from peripheral blood mononuclear cells (PBMCs), sampled when the disease was refractory, from a patient treated with antithyroid drugs. The CDR3 DNA reads as TGTGCCAGCAGCTTCAGACTAGCGGGACTCTACGAGCAGTACTTC. Translating gives CASSFRLAGLYEQYF.